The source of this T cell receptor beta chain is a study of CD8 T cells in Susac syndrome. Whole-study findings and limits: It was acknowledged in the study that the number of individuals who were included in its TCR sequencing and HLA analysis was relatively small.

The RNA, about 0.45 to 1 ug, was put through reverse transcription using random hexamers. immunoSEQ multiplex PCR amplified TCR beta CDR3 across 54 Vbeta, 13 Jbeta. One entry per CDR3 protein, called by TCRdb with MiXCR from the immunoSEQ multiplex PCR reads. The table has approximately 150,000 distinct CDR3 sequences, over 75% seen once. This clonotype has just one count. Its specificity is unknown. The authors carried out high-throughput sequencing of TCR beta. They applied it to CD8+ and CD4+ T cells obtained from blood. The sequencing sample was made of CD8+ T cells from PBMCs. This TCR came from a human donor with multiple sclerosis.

The CDR3 region is CASSQDVGDSLQTQYF. The CDR3 coding sequence is TGTGCCAGCAGCCAAGATGTCGGAGATAGTCTACAGACCCAGTACTTC. The rearrangement uses TRBV3-1 and TRBJ2-5; D is unclear. With 0 bases removed from V and 6 bases from J, the gap between germline ends came to 17 bases. Germline CDR1 reads LGHDT; CDR2 reads YNNKEL (reference sequence). This CDR3 is 16 amino acids long.